The entry below describes one T cell receptor (beta chain). The antigen is unknown. Donors showed nominal health when sampled, although they likely had unrecorded immune exposures. The data derive from a study of cytomegalovirus exposure and HLA in healthy donors. 60 Vbeta and 13 Jbeta primers were used in PCR. Profiling relied on immunoSEQ multiplex PCR, and the TCRdb table lists in-frame clones only, not all of them. Here the sample spans over 85,000 clones, approximately 64% being singletons. Overall study findings and caveats: In a later analysis, common viral pathogens appeared linked to several of the most significant clusters.

Germline V gene data show CDR1 as SGHAT and CDR2 as FQNNGV. The V end lost 1 base, the J end lost 5 bases, and 16 bases lay between the germline ends. The CDR3 has 16 amino acids. The chain has TRBV11-2 and TRBJ2-3; D is undetermined. The receptor's source is a human donor in good health. The sequenced sample was PBMCs. This chain's CDR3 is CASSLVSARFGDTQYF. CDR3 nucleotide sequence: TGTGCCAGCAGCTTAGTGAGCGCCCGCTTTGGAGATACGCAGTATTTT. The full variable domain, with the rest looked up from reference TRBV11-2 and TRBJ2-3, is EAGVAQSPRYKIIEKRQSVAFWCNPISGHATLYWYQQILGQGPKLLIQFQNNGVVDDSQLPKDRFSAERLKGVDSTLKIQPAKLEDSAVYLCASSLVSARFGDTQYFGPGTRLTVL.